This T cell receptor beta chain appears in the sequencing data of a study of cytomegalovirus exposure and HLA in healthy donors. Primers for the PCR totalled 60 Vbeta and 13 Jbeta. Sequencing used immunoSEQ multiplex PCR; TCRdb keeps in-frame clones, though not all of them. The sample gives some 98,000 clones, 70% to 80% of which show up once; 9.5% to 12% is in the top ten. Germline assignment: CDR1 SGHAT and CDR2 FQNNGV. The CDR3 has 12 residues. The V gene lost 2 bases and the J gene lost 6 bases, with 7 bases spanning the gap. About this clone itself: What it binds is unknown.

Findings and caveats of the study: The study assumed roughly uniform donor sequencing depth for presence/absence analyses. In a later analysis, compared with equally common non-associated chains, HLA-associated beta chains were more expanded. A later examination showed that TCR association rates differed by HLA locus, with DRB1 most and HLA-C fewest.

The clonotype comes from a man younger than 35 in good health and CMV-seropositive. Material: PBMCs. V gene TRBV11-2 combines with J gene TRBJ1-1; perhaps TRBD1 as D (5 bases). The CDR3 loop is CASSLSGSEAFF. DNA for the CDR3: TGTGCCAGCAGCTTATCAGGGTCTGAAGCTTTCTTT.